Listed here is a single TCR beta chain. The CDR3 contains 16 residues. Trimming removed 3 bases from V and 5 bases from J; junction bases left unmatched: 11. Germline values: CDR1 SGHDN, CDR2 FVKESK. Clones were read by immunoSEQ multiplex PCR, and TCRdb kept only the in-frame ones, dropping some. The sample has 14,000 or so clones, around four fifths seen once. The record originates from a study of OX40 agonist ivuxolimab in advanced cancers. This clonotype originated in an adult with an advanced solid tumor such as melanoma, head and neck, liver or kidney cancer. Sequenced material: CD4+ or CD8+ T cells sorted from blood, taken in a trial of the OX40 agonist ivuxolimab. This rearrangement joins TRBV14 to TRBJ2-7; 9 bases agree with TRBD2. In DNA form, the CDR3 reads TGTGCCAGCAGCCAGACTTGGCGGGAGGGCCGGGACGAGCAGTACTTC. This codes for CASSQTWREGRDEQYF.